The clone carrying this T cell receptor (beta chain) was detected only a few times. Trimming cost V 8 bases and J 0 bases, with 15 bases left between them. This CDR3 spans 15 amino acids. Germline V gene data show CDR1 as MNHEY and CDR2 as SVGEGT. TCRdb re-derived calls from the 5' RACE reads in MiXCR, one entry per CDR3 protein. Of some 67,000 distinct CDR3 sequences in the sample, 10% are singletons; the top ten hold around 16%. This sample stems from a study of early T cells in non-severe SARS-CoV-2 infection. The chain recombines TRBV6-2 or TRBV6-3 with TRBJ2-3; no clear D gene. The TCR comes from an adult who was a healthcare worker with PCR-confirmed SARS-CoV-2 infection or an uninfected control (not recorded which). The sequences come from whole blood, collected at baseline. CDR3 protein: CASLRRRPSTDTQYF. The CDR3, as DNA: TGTGCCAGCTTGAGGCGGAGACCTAGCACAGATACGCAGTATTTT.